The 27 T cell receptor beta chains below were found in one sample sequenced in a study of shared clonotypes between healthy human individuals. CD45RO-negative CD8 cells positively selected for CCR7 made up the naive population, which excluded terminally differentiated effector memory CD45RA+ cells. Sequencing used immunoSEQ multiplex PCR; TCRdb keeps in-frame clones, though not all of them. The sample lists millions of clones, roughly 95% occurring once. Sequenced input: naive CD8+ T cells sorted from blood. Receptor source: a man aged 18 to 29 in good health.

The rearrangement joins TRBV2 to TRBJ2-3; the D gene is possibly TRBD1 (6 bases). This CDR3 has 12 amino acids. Trimming pared 10 bases from V and 4 bases from J, leaving 12 bases between. The germline V gene has CDR1 SNHLY and CDR2 FYNNEI. For the CDR3, the DNA is TGTGCCACGGTCAGGGGCGCAGATACGCAGTATTTT. Protein: CATVRGADTQYF.

V and J are TRBV12-5 and TRBJ2-7; D is undetermined. The V and J ends lost 8 bases and 2 bases respectively, with 10 bases between them. Germline lookup yields CDR1 LGHNT and CDR2 FRNRAP. The CDR3 loop spans 12 amino acids. The CDR3 DNA sequence: TGTGCTAGTCGGTCGGGTACCTACGAGCAGTACTTC. It translates to CASRSGTYEQYF. The full variable domain, with the rest looked up from reference TRBV12-5 and TRBJ2-7, is DARVTQTPRHKVTEMGQEVTMRCQPILGHNTVFWYRQTMMQGLELLAYFRNRAPLDDSGMPKDRFSAEMPDATLATLKIQPSEPRDSAVYFCASRSGTYEQYFGPGTRLTVT.

V gene TRBV6-5 combines with J gene TRBJ2-2; D may be TRBD2 (7 bases). V lost 3 bases, J lost 5 bases, and 16 bases lay in between. The germline V gene encodes CDR1 MNHEY and CDR2 SVGAGI. The CDR3 runs to 16 residues. The CDR3 loop is CASSYYAGEGTGELFF. The CDR3, as DNA: TGTGCCAGCAGTTATTACGCAGGGGAGGGGACCGGGGAGCTGTTTTTT.

This chain links TRBV7-6 with TRBJ2-7, with D possibly being TRBD1 or TRBD2 (5 bases each). The CDR3 loop spans 14 amino acids. V was cut by 1 base and J by 6 bases, with 13 bases left in between. Germline CDR1 is SGHVS and CDR2 is FNYEAQ. CDR3 protein: CASSLDPGPGEQYF. CDR3 bases: TGTGCCAGCAGCTTAGATCCGGGGCCGGGCGAGCAGTACTTC.

The genes are TRBV28 and TRBJ2-5; tentatively, D is TRBD1 (5 bases). The V gene's germline CDR1 is MDHEN and CDR2 SYDVKM. Trimming shortened V by 2 bases and J by 7 bases, and 20 bases separated the two germline ends. The CDR3 covers 16 residues. The CDR3 loop is CASSLRPRAPNGTQYF. The CDR3 coding sequence is TGTGCCAGCAGTTTAAGGCCCAGGGCCCCAAACGGGACCCAGTACTTC. Using reference TRBV28 and TRBJ2-5 for the parts outside the CDR3, the full variable domain is DVKVTQSSRYLVKRTGEKVFLECVQDMDHENMFWYRQDPGLGLRLIYFSYDVKMKEKGDIPEGYSVSREKKERFSLILESASTNQTSMYLCASSLRPRAPNGTQYFGPGTRLLVL.

The chain has TRBV7-9 and TRBJ2-1, with a possible D match to TRBD1 (6 bases). V lost 5 bases and J 5 bases, leaving 13 bases between the germline ends. The CDR3 is 14 residues long. Germline V gene sequence: CDR1 SEHNR, CDR2 FQNEAQ (reference sequence). The CDR3 sequence: CASSTPGQNNEQFF. Here the CDR3 DNA reads TGTGCCAGCAGCACCCCGGGACAAAACAATGAGCAGTTCTTC. Variable domain in full (rest from reference TRBV7-9 and TRBJ2-1): DTGVSQNPRHKITKRGQNVTFRCDPISEHNRLYWYRQTLGQGPEFLTYFQNEAQLEKSRLLSDRFSAERPKGSFSTLEIQRTEQGDSAMYLCASSTPGQNNEQFFGPGTRLTVL.

The chain combines TRBV7-9 with TRBJ2-2; TRBD1 might be the D (7 bases). The V gene's germline CDR1 is SEHNR and CDR2 FQNEAQ (reference sequence). The CDR3 has 17 amino acids. Trimming cost V 3 bases and J 1 base, with 15 bases left between them. The CDR3 loop reads CASSFEAGQLNTGELFF. CDR3 DNA: TGTGCCAGCAGCTTTGAGGCGGGACAGCTGAACACCGGGGAGCTGTTTTTT.

The V call is TRBV7-8, the J call TRBJ2-7; D gene ambiguous. The CDR3 loop spans 13 amino acids. V shed 3 bases and J shed 5 bases, with 11 bases lying between them. Germline lookup yields CDR1 SGHVS and CDR2 FQNEAQ. The CDR3 region is CASSFPRQDEQYF. The DNA for the CDR3 is TGTGCCAGCAGCTTCCCCCGCCAAGACGAGCAGTACTTC.

The chain has TRBV5-6 and TRBJ1-1, with TRBD1 as a possible D gene (5 bases). CDR1 and CDR2 (germline): SGHDT, YYEEEE. V was pared by 4 bases and J by 11 bases, with 21 bases between. The CDR3 totals 14 residues. CDR3 region: CASSPGGFLKRAFF. The CDR3 nucleotides read TGTGCCAGCAGCCCCGGGGGTTTCCTGAAGCGGGCTTTCTTT. The full variable domain, rest sourced from reference TRBV5-6 and TRBJ1-1, is DAGVTQSPTHLIKTRGQQVTLRCSPKSGHDTVSWYQQALGQGPQFIFQYYEEEERQRGNFPDRFSGHQFPNYSSELNVNALLLGDSALYLCASSPGGFLKRAFFGQGTRLTVV.

This chain uses TRBV2 with TRBJ2-7; 10 bases fit TRBD2. Germline V CDR1 and CDR2: SNHLY, FYNNEI. The V gene end was trimmed by 3 bases and the J gene end by 5 bases; junction bases not matched to a gene: 4. CDR3 length: 14 residues. The CDR3 here is CASSDTSGTDEQYF. As DNA, the CDR3 is TGTGCCAGCAGTGATACTAGCGGGACGGACGAGCAGTACTTC.

This chain links TRBV29-1 with TRBJ2-1; TRBD1 aligns across 9 bases. The CDR3 is 14 amino acids. Germline CDR1 is SQVTM and CDR2 is ANQGSEA. J lost 4 bases, V lost 7 bases, and 8 bases had no gene match. The CDR3 reads CSAEGTGRYNEQFF. The CDR3 DNA is TGCAGCGCCGAGGGGACAGGGAGATACAATGAGCAGTTCTTC.

The chain employs TRBV11-2 and TRBJ2-1, with D possibly TRBD2 on 6 matching bases. The germline V gene encodes CDR1 SGHAT and CDR2 FQNNGV. The CDR3 consists of 14 residues. V dropped 8 bases and J dropped 4 bases, with 15 bases sitting between them. The CDR3 bases are TGTGCCAGCTATCGGCTGGGGGGATACAATGAGCAGTTCTTC. Its protein product is CASYRLGGYNEQFF.

The chain is built from TRBV2 and TRBJ2-7, with D uncertain. CDR3 length equals 13 residues. V was clipped by 1 base and J by 4 bases, with 8 bases between them. CDR1 is SNHLY, CDR2 FYNNEI, per germline. CDR3 protein: CASSEVRRYEQYF. The DNA of the CDR3 is TGTGCCAGCAGTGAAGTCAGAAGATACGAGCAGTACTTC.

This chain links TRBV6-5 with TRBJ2-3; TRBD2 aligns across 8 bases. Germline CDR1 reads MNHEY; CDR2 reads SVGAGI. CDR3 length: 16 residues. V shed 0 bases and J 3 bases; nucleotides not matched to a gene: 5. As DNA, the CDR3 is TGTGCCAGCAGTTACTCGTCTACGGGGGGGACAGATACGCAGTATTTT. Its translation: CASSYSSTGGTDTQYF.

This clone was recorded only once. Other nucleotide sequences in the sample specify the same CDR3. The CDR3 reads CASSFSGVNQPQHF. The CDR3 DNA is TGTGCCAGCAGTTTCTCAGGGGTCAATCAGCCCCAGCATTTT. The chain recombines TRBV27 with TRBJ1-5, with a weak D call TRBD1 (6 bases). The germline gives CDR1 MNHEY, CDR2 SMNVEV (reference sequence). The CDR3 is 14 residues long. The ends were cut back, 3 bases at V and 3 bases at J, with 9 bases in the middle.

In its sample, this clone was seen a few times. J is TRBJ2-3 and V is TRBV7-9, with 12 bases lining up with TRBD2. The germline V gene encodes CDR1 SEHNR and CDR2 FQNEAQ (reference sequence). The CDR3 runs to 17 residues. V gave up 2 bases and J gave up 1 base; unmatched junction bases: 4. The CDR3 DNA is TGTGCCAGCAGCTTATGGAGGACTAGCGGGGGCACAGATACGCAGTATTTT. Translation gives CASSLWRTSGGTDTQYF.

The V and J genes are TRBV27 and TRBJ2-7; 8 positions match TRBD2. Trimming at V came to 0 bases and at J to 3 bases, leaving 7 bases not matched to a gene. CDR1 is MNHEY, CDR2 SMNVEV, per germline (reference sequence). The CDR3 length is 16 residues. CDR3 DNA sequence: TGTGCCAGCAGTTTATCAGCGGGGGAAAAGGACTACGAGCAGTACTTC. This gives the protein CASSLSAGEKDYEQYF.

This rearrangement joins TRBV7-2 to TRBJ1-1, with TRBD1 as a possible D gene (5 bases). Germline assignment: CDR1 SGHTA and CDR2 FQGNSA. V was shortened by 5 bases and J by 2 bases, with 18 bases between the two germline ends. CDR3 length: 16 amino acids. CDR3 in amino acids: CASSPSTGTANTEAFF. CDR3 nucleotides: TGTGCCAGCAGCCCCTCGACCGGGACGGCAAACACTGAAGCTTTCTTT.

This chain links TRBV27 with TRBJ1-6; no reliable D call. CDR1 is MNHEY and CDR2 is SMNVEV in the germline V gene (reference sequence). This CDR3 contains 16 residues. Trimming removed 3 bases at V and 9 bases at J, with 18 bases between. CDR3 protein: CASSFMSDLHVSPLHF. The CDR3 DNA sequence: TGTGCCAGCAGTTTTATGTCGGATCTTCACGTTTCACCCCTCCACTTT.

V usage is TRBV4-3 and J usage is TRBJ2-7, with 11 bases matching TRBD2. CDR3 length: 15 amino acids. Losses at the gene ends were 1 base for V and 4 bases for J; bases not matched to a gene: 3. Looked up from germline, CDR1 is LGHNA and CDR2 is YSLEER. CDR3 sequence (DNA): TGCGCCAGCAGCCAAGCACTAGCGGGAGAGTACGAGCAGTACTTC. This gives the protein CASSQALAGEYEQYF.

This chain joins TRBV5-1 and TRBJ2-3; 10 bases map to TRBD2. J gave up 3 bases and V 1 base, and 5 bases lay outside the gene matches. In germline, CDR1 is SGHRS, CDR2 YFSETQ. The CDR3 is 16 amino acids. For the CDR3, the DNA is TGCGCCAGCAGCTTGCCCGGGACTAGCGTAACAGATACGCAGTATTTT. Protein sequence: CASSLPGTSVTDTQYF.

This clone occurred once. CDR3: CASSLGQSNTIYF. For the CDR3, the DNA is TGTGCCAGCAGTTTAGGACAGTCCAACACCATATATTTT. This chain joins TRBV5-4 and TRBJ1-3, with D maybe TRBD1 (6 bases). The V end lost 5 bases, the J end lost 7 bases, and 13 bases lay between the germline ends. The CDR3 is made up of 13 amino acids. Germline V gene sequence: CDR1 SGHNT, CDR2 YYREEE (reference sequence).

About this clone itself: Other DNA sequences in the sample encode the same CDR3. The V gene is TRBV19, the J gene TRBJ2-2; the D gene is possibly TRBD1 (6 bases). The germline gives CDR1 LNHDA, CDR2 SQIVND (reference sequence). This CDR3 spans 14 amino acids. Trimming removed 8 bases at V and 2 bases at J, with 12 bases between. The CDR3 reads CASSPGHNTGELFF. For the CDR3, the DNA is TGTGCCAGTTCACCGGGACATAACACCGGGGAGCTGTTTTTT.

In nucleotides, the CDR3 is TGTGCTAGTGGCGAAGGGACTAGCGGGAGGGCCGGGGAGACCCAGTACTTC. It encodes CASGEGTSGRAGETQYF. The rearrangement joins TRBV12-5 to TRBJ2-5, with 16 bases identical to TRBD2. The CDR3 sequence is 17 residues long. The germline V gene has CDR1 LGHNT and CDR2 FRNRAP. The J segment lost 5 bases and the V segment lost 6 bases, leaving 9 bases of the junction unmatched.

The chain is built from TRBV16 and TRBJ2-7; D possibly uses TRBD1 or TRBD2 (5 bases each). Germline V gene lookup returns CDR1 KGHSY and CDR2 FQNENV. This CDR3 comprises 16 residues. V shed 2 bases and J shed 6 bases, with 20 bases lying between them. In DNA form, the CDR3 reads TGTGCCAGCAGCCAAATCCCTCGTGAGGGGATAGTCGAGCAGTACTTC. Its protein is CASSQIPREGIVEQYF.

This rearrangement joins TRBV9 to TRBJ2-3; D unclear. Germline CDR1 SGDLS, CDR2 YYNGEE. The CDR3 runs to 15 residues. The V end lost 4 bases, the J end lost 0 bases, and 12 bases lay between the germline ends. The chain's CDR3 is CASSHLVSSTDTQYF. The DNA for the CDR3 is TGTGCCAGCAGCCATCTAGTGTCTAGCACAGATACGCAGTATTTT.

This chain uses TRBV11-2 with TRBJ2-1, with D maybe TRBD2 (5 bases). The CDR3 is 15 amino acids. With 3 bases removed from V and 10 bases from J, the gap between germline ends came to 19 bases. CDR1 SGHAT and CDR2 FQNNGV come from the germline V gene. In DNA, the CDR3 is TGTGCCAGCAGCTTGGGCTACTCTCTAGCAGCAGAGCAGTTCTTC. It specifies CASSLGYSLAAEQFF. The whole variable domain, filled in from reference TRBV11-2 and TRBJ2-1, reads EAGVAQSPRYKIIEKRQSVAFWCNPISGHATLYWYQQILGQGPKLLIQFQNNGVVDDSQLPKDRFSAERLKGVDSTLKIQPAKLEDSAVYLCASSLGYSLAAEQFFGPGTRLTVL.